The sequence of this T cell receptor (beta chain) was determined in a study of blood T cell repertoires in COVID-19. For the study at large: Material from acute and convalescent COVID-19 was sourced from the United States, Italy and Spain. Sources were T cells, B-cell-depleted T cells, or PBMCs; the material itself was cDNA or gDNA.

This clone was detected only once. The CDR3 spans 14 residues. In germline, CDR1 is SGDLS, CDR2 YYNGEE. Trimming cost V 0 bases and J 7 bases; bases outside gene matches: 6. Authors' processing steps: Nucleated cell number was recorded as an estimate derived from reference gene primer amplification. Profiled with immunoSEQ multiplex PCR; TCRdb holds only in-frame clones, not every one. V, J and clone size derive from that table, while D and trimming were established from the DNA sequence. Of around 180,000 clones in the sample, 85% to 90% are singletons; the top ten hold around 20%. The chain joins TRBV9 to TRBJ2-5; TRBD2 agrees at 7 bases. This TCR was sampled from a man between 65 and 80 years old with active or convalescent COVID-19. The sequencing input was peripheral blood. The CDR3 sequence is CASSVAGIAGTQYF. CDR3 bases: TGTGCCAGCAGCGTAGCTGGGATAGCGGGGACCCAGTACTTC.